This TCR beta chain came from a study of T cells in Graves' hyperthyroidism and ophthalmopathy. Study-wide results and caveats: Model output signaled ophthalmopathy a median roughly 6 months ahead of onset. Most thyroid-expanded clonotypes above 0.001 were also found in blood.

This clonotype was counted many times. Its cognate antigen is unknown. The source material, RNA transcripts, was used to amplify TCR beta CDR3 regions. A set of HTBI primers served as the primers for a first-round RT-PCR of the TCR CDR3. TCRdb ran MiXCR on the multiplex PCR reads and lists one entry per CDR3 protein. The sample carries fewer than 350,000 distinct CDR3 sequences, roughly 13% recorded once. V lost 1 base, J lost 3 bases, and 1 base stayed unmatched. Looked up from germline, CDR1 is DFQATT and CDR2 is SNEGSKA (reference sequence). The CDR3 loop spans 14 amino acids. The J gene is TRBJ2-7, the V gene TRBV20-1; TRBD2 aligns across 12 bases. The TCR originated in a woman aged 35 to 49 with Graves' hyperthyroidism. The sequenced material came from blood. CDR3 in amino acids: CSARGLAGDYEQYF. The CDR3 DNA follows: TGCAGTGCTAGAGGACTAGCGGGGGACTACGAGCAGTACTTC.